The next 26 T cell receptor beta chains were all read from a single sample in a study of T-cell reconstitution after alpha-beta-depleted transplantation in children. Molecular barcoding with unique molecular identifiers was used for the TCRbeta library. TCRdb analysed the PCR reads with MiXCR anew, one entry per CDR3 protein. The table has hundreds of thousands of distinct CDR3 sequences, 20% to 25% seen once. Sequencing used PBMCs, mostly from graft donor cells, obtained 360 days after TCRalphabeta/CD19-depleted stem cell transplant. The receptors shown here come from a boy under two years old who had a stem cell transplant for acute myeloid leukemia, so the T cells may come from the graft donor.

The chain combines TRBV25-1 with TRBJ2-4; D is ambiguous. Germline CDR1 is MGHDK and CDR2 is SYGVNS. The CDR3 is 13 amino acids. Trimming shortened V by 1 base and J by 3 bases, and 4 bases separated the two germline ends. This CDR3 is CASSESGKNIQYF. DNA for the CDR3: TGTGCCAGCAGTGAATCGGGCAAAAACATTCAGTACTTC.

This clonotype was seen at least ten times. The gene calls are TRBV20-1 and TRBJ2-3, with D maybe TRBD2 (7 bases). The V and J ends lost 7 bases and 6 bases respectively, with 17 bases between them. Germline lookup yields CDR1 DFQATT and CDR2 SNEGSKA (reference sequence). The CDR3 has 13 residues. This CDR3 is CSELRGAADTQYF. The CDR3, as DNA: TGCAGTGAACTCCGGGGGGCCGCGGATACGCAGTATTTT.

At least ten counts were recorded for this clonotype. The chain is built from TRBV20-1 and TRBJ1-5; 8 nucleotides line up with TRBD1. V gave up 2 bases and J gave up 6 bases; unmatched junction bases: 9. The germline gives CDR1 DFQATT, CDR2 SNEGSKA (reference sequence). The CDR3 covers 15 residues. This CDR3 is CSARQISGGFQPQHF. The CDR3 bases are TGCAGTGCTAGACAGATCTCAGGGGGCTTTCAGCCCCAGCATTTT.

Comments on this clonotype: This clone may be a read error of a much larger clone one base away. The chain links TRBV20-1 to TRBJ1-5; 9 bases are shared with TRBD1. Germline CDR1 and CDR2: DFQATT and SNEGSKA (reference sequence). The CDR3 is made up of 18 amino acids. The CDR3 reads CCARDQGTGIASNQPQHF. The CDR3 bases are TGCTGTGCTAGAGATCAGGGGACAGGGATTGCGAGCAATCAGCCCCAGCATTTT.

In this sample, this clonotype turned up a few times. The chain has TRBV20-1 and TRBJ1-1, with TRBD1 matching over 8 bases. Germline assignment: CDR1 DFQATT and CDR2 SNEGSKA (reference sequence). CDR3 length equals 14 residues. V lost 3 bases and J lost 4; bases outside the gene matches: 7. This CDR3 is CSARADRGLTEAFF. The DNA of the CDR3 is TGCAGTGCTAGGGCCGACAGGGGACTCACTGAAGCTTTCTTT.

CDR3 nucleotides: TGTGCCAGCAGCCCCCCGGGACTAGCGGAGCAAGAGACCCAGTACTTC. Translated: CASSPPGLAEQETQYF. The V gene is TRBV28, the J gene TRBJ2-5; 11 bases line up with TRBD2. Germline V CDR1 and CDR2: MDHEN, SYDVKM. V trimming: 6 bases; J trimming: 2 bases; junction bases outside the gene matches: 8. The CDR3 totals 16 residues.

In this sample, this clonotype turned up a few times. The chain recombines TRBV13 with TRBJ2-6, with TRBD2 identical over 7 bases. Germline V gene lookup returns CDR1 PRHDT and CDR2 FYEKMQ (reference sequence). With V trimmed by 7 bases and J by 0 bases, 6 bases remained unmatched. CDR3 length: 16 amino acids. The DNA for the CDR3 is TGTGCCAGCACCGGGGAGGGGTTCTCTGGGGCCAACGTCCTGACTTTC. It yields the protein CASTGEGFSGANVLTF. Filled out from reference TRBV13 and TRBJ2-6, the complete variable domain reads AAGVIQSPRHLIKEKRETATLKCYPIPRHDTVYWYQQGPGQDPQFLISFYEKMQSDKGSIPDRFSAQQFSDYHSELNMSSLELGDSALYFCASTGEGFSGANVLTFGAGSRLTVL.

This chain links TRBV25-1 with TRBJ2-1; 11 bases match TRBD2. Germline CDR1 MGHDK, CDR2 SYGVNS. J was trimmed by 8 bases and V by 3 bases; bases with no gene match: 6. The CDR3 sequence is 15 residues long. CDR3 protein: CASSDLAGGVYEQFF. CDR3 sequence (DNA): TGTGCCAGCAGTGATTTAGCGGGGGGGGTATATGAGCAGTTCTTC.

V gene TRBV7-9 combines with J gene TRBJ2-7; D is possibly TRBD1 (5 bases). The V and J ends lost 5 bases and 6 bases respectively, with 14 bases between them. Germline V gene sequence: CDR1 SEHNR, CDR2 FQNEAQ (reference sequence). This CDR3 has 13 amino acids. In nucleotides, the CDR3 is TGTGCCAGCAGCCCCGCTGGGGCCCTCGAGCAGTACGTC. As protein: CASSPAGALEQYV.

This chain uses TRBV2 with TRBJ1-3; no definite D call. Deletions cut 1 base from V and 0 bases from J, with 10 bases between. There are 16 residues in the CDR3. Germline lookup yields CDR1 SNHLY and CDR2 FYNNEI. CDR3 amino acids: CASSEGQTTSGNTIYF. The DNA of the CDR3 is TGTGCCAGCAGTGAAGGTCAGACTACCTCTGGAAACACCATATATTTT.

This clonotype has a count of ten or more. The V gene is TRBV7-6, the J gene TRBJ2-2, with 10 bases aligning to TRBD2. Germline-derived CDR1 and CDR2 are SGHVS and FNYEAQ. The CDR3 extends over 18 amino acids. Unmatched junction bases numbered 8, after V lost 3 bases and J lost 1 base. CDR3 loop: CASSFGASGGMNTGELFF. The CDR3 DNA is TGTGCCAGCAGCTTTGGGGCTAGCGGGGGTATGAACACCGGGGAGCTGTTTTTT.

A single count supports this clonotype. The V gene is TRBV20-1, the J gene TRBJ1-5, with 11 bases identical to TRBD1. The V gene end was trimmed by 3 bases and the J gene end by 4 bases; junction bases not matched to a gene: 5. The germline V gene encodes CDR1 DFQATT and CDR2 SNEGSKA (reference sequence). The CDR3 extends over 15 amino acids. CDR3 nucleotides: TGCAGTGCTAGGTCGGGACAGGGGGGAAATCAGCCCCAGCATTTT. Protein sequence: CSARSGQGGNQPQHF.

This clonotype was seen a few times. V and J are TRBV4-3 and TRBJ1-4; 8 positions agree with TRBD1. Germline values: CDR1 LGHNA, CDR2 YSLEER. V trimming: 3 bases; J trimming: 10 bases; junction bases outside the gene matches: 7. The CDR3 totals 14 residues. CDR3: CASSHARGTGKLFF. The CDR3 DNA sequence: TGCGCCAGCAGCCACGCCCGAGGGACAGGAAAACTGTTTTTT.

This clonotype was recorded at least ten times. CDR3 DNA sequence: TGTGCCAGCAGCTTATTCAGCGGGGTCACCGGGGAGCTGTTTTTT. Translation: CASSLFSGVTGELFF. The gene calls are TRBV7-9 and TRBJ2-2; 7 nucleotides match TRBD2. Germline trimming cut 2 bases from V and 4 bases from J; bases unmatched to any gene: 4. The CDR3 is made up of 15 amino acids. Germline V gene data show CDR1 as SEHNR and CDR2 as FQNEAQ (reference sequence).

This clonotype was recorded many times. This chain links TRBV5-1 with TRBJ2-1; 7 bases match TRBD1. V gave up 3 bases and J gave up 5 bases; unmatched junction bases: 5. The CDR3 is 14 residues long. The germline V gene encodes CDR1 SGHRS and CDR2 YFSETQ. In DNA form, the CDR3 reads TGCGCCAGCAGCTGGGGGACAGATAACAATGAGCAGTTCTTC. Its translation: CASSWGTDNNEQFF.

This chain joins TRBV7-2 and TRBJ2-3; D assignment may be TRBD1 or TRBD2 (5 bases each). V lost 4 bases and J lost 1, with 18 bases in between. Germline-derived CDR1 and CDR2 are SGHTA and FQGNSA. The CDR3 totals 17 residues. CDR3 in DNA: TGTGCCAGCAGCTCTCACCGGGACCATCAAGGCACAGATACGCAGTATTTT. Translating gives CASSSHRDHQGTDTQYF.

Notes on this clonotype: A single base separates this from a much larger clone, so it may be a read error. This chain joins TRBV28 and TRBJ1-3; no definite D call. V was pared by 2 bases and J by 0 bases, with 8 bases between. The CDR3 consists of 15 residues. The germline CDR1 and CDR2 sequences are MDHEN and SYDVKM. The CDR3 DNA reads as TGTGCCAGCAGTTTAATAGGGAGCTCTGGAAACACCATATATTTT. Residues: CASSLIGSSGNTIYF.

At least ten counts were recorded for this clonotype. The CDR3 coding sequence is TGCAGTGCCAGACGTAGGGGGCCGGGGGGCTCCTATAATTCACCCCTCCACTTT. Translated: CSARRRGPGGSYNSPLHF. The V call is TRBV20-1, the J call TRBJ1-6; 7 nucleotides line up with TRBD1. Germline V CDR1 and CDR2: DFQATT, SNEGSKA (reference sequence). V dropped 6 bases and J dropped 0; count of bases not matched to a gene: 14. The CDR3 loop spans 18 amino acids.

Only one count was recorded for this clonotype. The genes are TRBV6-1 and TRBJ2-3; weak D call: TRBD1 (6 bases). Germline CDR1 MNHNS, CDR2 SASEGT. The V and J ends lost 8 bases and 2 bases respectively, with 23 bases between them. This CDR3 region has 17 residues. The CDR3 DNA reads as TGTGCCAGCCAAAGGACAGCGACCAGCGAGTCCACAGATACGCAGTATTTT. This sequence encodes CASQRTATSESTDTQYF.

J is TRBJ2-3 and V is TRBV7-2, with D possibly being TRBD1 or TRBD2 (5 bases each). The germline gives CDR1 SGHTA, CDR2 FQGNSA. CDR3 size: 17 residues. V shed 5 bases and J shed 4 bases, with 22 bases lying between them. The CDR3 loop is CASSPAGTQRRADTQYF. The CDR3 region has the DNA TGTGCCAGCAGCCCGGCTGGGACCCAAAGGAGAGCAGATACGCAGTATTTT.

In its sample, this clonotype was seen many times. The chain recombines TRBV29-1 with TRBJ2-1, with 8 bases lining up with TRBD2. The CDR3 has 14 residues. With V trimmed by 5 bases and J by 5 bases, 8 bases remained unmatched. The V gene's germline CDR1 is SQVTM and CDR2 ANQGSEA. In nucleotides, the CDR3 is TGCAGCGTTTCTGTGAGCGGGGGAAACAATGAGCAGTTCTTC. It yields the protein CSVSVSGGNNEQFF.

This clonotype came up a few times. This sequence joins TRBV2 and TRBJ2-7; no clear D. This CDR3 is built from 15 residues. V lost 0 bases and J lost 0, with 9 bases in between. Germline values: CDR1 SNHLY, CDR2 FYNNEI. Here the CDR3 reads CASSEALGPSYEQYF. The CDR3 DNA follows: TGTGCCAGCAGTGAAGCGCTAGGTCCCTCCTACGAGCAGTACTTC.

The J gene is TRBJ1-1, the V gene TRBV20-1; D is possibly TRBD1 (5 bases). The germline V gene encodes CDR1 DFQATT and CDR2 SNEGSKA (reference sequence). V was shortened by 0 bases and J by 5 bases, with 13 bases between the two germline ends. The CDR3 covers 14 residues. CDR3 sequence: CSARDGTGGTEAFF. The CDR3 coding sequence is TGCAGTGCTAGAGATGGGACCGGGGGGACTGAAGCTTTCTTT.

The chain recombines TRBV5-4 with TRBJ2-5, with TRBD1 matching over 8 bases. The CDR3 runs 15 residues. Germline V gene sequence: CDR1 SGHNT, CDR2 YYREEE (reference sequence). Trimming removed 2 bases from V and 5 bases from J; junction bases left unmatched: 8. Here the CDR3 DNA reads TGTGCCAGCAGCTTCACCTACAGGGGGAGTGAGACCCAGTACTTC. Translating gives CASSFTYRGSETQYF.

In this sample, this clonotype turned up many times. This chain uses TRBV12-3 or TRBV12-4 with TRBJ2-1; 8 nucleotides agree with TRBD1. The CDR3 length is 20 residues. J lost 0 bases, V lost 6 bases, and 19 bases had no gene match. CDR3: CASSRRLPGQASFSYNEQFF. In nucleotides, the CDR3 is TGTGCCAGCAGCCGCAGATTACCGGGACAGGCAAGTTTCTCCTACAATGAGCAGTTCTTC.

J is TRBJ2-1 and V is TRBV28; the D gene is possibly TRBD2 (6 bases). CDR3 length: 13 amino acids. Between the trimmed V and J ends, which lost 5 bases and 10 bases, there was a span of 15 bases. Germline V gene sequence: CDR1 MDHEN, CDR2 SYDVKM. The CDR3 DNA reads TGTGCCAGCAGTCCCAACCTGGGGAGGGAGCAGTTCTTC. Amino acids: CASSPNLGREQFF. The full variable domain, its missing parts supplied by reference TRBV28 and TRBJ2-1, is DVKVTQSSRYLVKRTGEKVFLECVQDMDHENMFWYRQDPGLGLRLIYFSYDVKMKEKGDIPEGYSVSREKKERFSLILESASTNQTSMYLCASSPNLGREQFFGPGTRLTVL.